This T cell receptor beta chain emerged from a study of early T cells in non-severe SARS-CoV-2 infection. TCRdb processed the 5' RACE reads anew with MiXCR; each CDR3 protein has one entry. The data hold some 36,000 distinct CDR3 sequences, with roughly 6.3% observed a single time. Between the trimmed V and J ends, which lost 6 bases and 14 bases, there was a span of 16 bases. The CDR3 contains 13 residues. CDR1 and CDR2 (germline): KGHDR, SFDVKD. The TCR comes from an adult who was a healthcare worker with PCR-confirmed SARS-CoV-2 infection or an uninfected control (not recorded which). Sequencing used whole blood. The chain has TRBV24-1 and TRBJ1-6; D uncertain. Written as DNA, the CDR3 is TGTGCCACCAGTCCCCCGGGGTCATCCACCCTCCACTTT. This gives the protein CATSPPGSSTLHF.